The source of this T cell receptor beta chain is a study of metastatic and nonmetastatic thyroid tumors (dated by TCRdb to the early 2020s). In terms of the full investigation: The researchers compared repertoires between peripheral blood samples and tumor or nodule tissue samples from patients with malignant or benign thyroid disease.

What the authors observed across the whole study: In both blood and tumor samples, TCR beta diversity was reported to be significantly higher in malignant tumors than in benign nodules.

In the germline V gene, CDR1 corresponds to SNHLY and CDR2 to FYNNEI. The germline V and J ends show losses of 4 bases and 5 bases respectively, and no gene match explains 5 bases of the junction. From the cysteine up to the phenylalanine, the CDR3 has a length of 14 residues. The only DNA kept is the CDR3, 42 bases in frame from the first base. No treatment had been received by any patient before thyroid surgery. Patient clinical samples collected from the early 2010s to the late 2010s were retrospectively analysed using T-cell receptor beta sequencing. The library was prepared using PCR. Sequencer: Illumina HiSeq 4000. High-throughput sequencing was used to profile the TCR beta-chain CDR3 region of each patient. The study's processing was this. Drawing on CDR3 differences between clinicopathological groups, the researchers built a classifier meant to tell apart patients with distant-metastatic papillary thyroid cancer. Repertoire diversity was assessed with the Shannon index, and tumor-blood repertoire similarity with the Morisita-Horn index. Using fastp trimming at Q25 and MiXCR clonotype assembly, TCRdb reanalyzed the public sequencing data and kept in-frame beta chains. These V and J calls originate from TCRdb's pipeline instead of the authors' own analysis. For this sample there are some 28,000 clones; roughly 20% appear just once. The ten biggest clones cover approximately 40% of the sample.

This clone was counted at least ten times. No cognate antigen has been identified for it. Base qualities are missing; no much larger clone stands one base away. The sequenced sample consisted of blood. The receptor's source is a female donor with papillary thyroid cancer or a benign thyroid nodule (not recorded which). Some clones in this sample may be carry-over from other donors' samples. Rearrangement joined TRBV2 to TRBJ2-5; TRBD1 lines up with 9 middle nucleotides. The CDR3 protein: CASSGGQGRETQYF. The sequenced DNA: TGTGCCAGCAGTGGGGGACAGGGTAGGGAGACCCAGTACTTC.